The clone carrying this T cell receptor beta chain was recorded a few times. Its antigen is not identified. The conserved final phenylalanine or tryptophan is absent from the CDR3, which likely points to a read error. The DNA is left out, because the CDR3 cannot be placed on it with certainty; the CDR3 is given as TCRdb lists it. The CDR3 has 14 residues if both end residues are counted. CDR1 is SGDLS, CDR2 YYNGEE, per germline. RNA transcripts yielded amplified TCR beta CDR3 regions. The TCR CDR3 was amplified in a first-round RT-PCR using the HTBI primer set. TCRdb itself ran the multiplex PCR reads through MiXCR, one entry per CDR3 protein. The data contain about 98,000 distinct CDR3 sequences, about 40% of them singletons. This sample was included in a study of T cells in Graves' hyperthyroidism and ophthalmopathy. Whole-study findings and limits: Within blood appeared most thyroid clonotypes that had expanded above 0.001.

Patients aged 18 to 65 had newly diagnosed hyperthyroidism of under 2 months' duration. Uncontrolled infection, other autoimmune disease, pregnancy or lactation barred patients from enrollment. Diagnoses rested on clinical symptoms, serum thyroxine and TRAb, thyroid ultrasound and orbital computed tomography. The chain combines TRBV9 with TRBJ1-5; the table's D gene call, TRBD1, was not cross checked with the DNA. This TCR came from a woman aged 25-40 years with Graves' hyperthyroidism. The sample was peripheral blood or thyroid tissue (not recorded which). CDR3 sequence: CASSVGGSNQPQLQ.